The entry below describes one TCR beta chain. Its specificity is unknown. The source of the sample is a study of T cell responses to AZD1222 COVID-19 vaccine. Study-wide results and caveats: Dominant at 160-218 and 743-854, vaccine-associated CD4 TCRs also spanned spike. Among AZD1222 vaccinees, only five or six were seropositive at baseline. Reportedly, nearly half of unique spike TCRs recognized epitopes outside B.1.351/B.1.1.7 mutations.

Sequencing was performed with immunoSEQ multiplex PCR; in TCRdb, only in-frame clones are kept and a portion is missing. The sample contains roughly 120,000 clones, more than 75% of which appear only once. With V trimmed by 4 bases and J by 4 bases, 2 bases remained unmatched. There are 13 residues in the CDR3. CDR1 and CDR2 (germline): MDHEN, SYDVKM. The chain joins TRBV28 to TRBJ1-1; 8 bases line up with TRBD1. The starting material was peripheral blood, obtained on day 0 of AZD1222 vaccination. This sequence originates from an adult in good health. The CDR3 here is CASSWTGFTEAFF. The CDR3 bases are TGTGCCAGCAGTTGGACAGGGTTCACTGAAGCTTTCTTT.